This passage covers 17 T cell receptor beta chains from one sample sequenced in a study of blood T cells in healthy people across ages. Sample-barcoded 5' priming and a J-beta primer mix drove a second PCR of about 6 to 12 cycles. From the 5' RACE reads, TCRdb called clonotypes with MiXCR, one entry per CDR3 protein. The sample holds some 560,000 distinct CDR3 sequences, 27% seen once. The sample was also linked to a second study, of T cells of mothers and their children.

The sequenced material came from blood. These TCRs come from a boy younger than 10 in good health.

The table lists this clonotype with a few counts. The chain uses TRBV18 and TRBJ1-1; weak D call: TRBD1 (6 bases). Germline CDR1 reads KGHSH; CDR2 reads LQKENI. This CDR3 spans 16 amino acids. V lost 2 bases, J lost 4 bases, and 17 bases lay in between. In DNA form, the CDR3 reads TGTGCCAGCTCACCAAATCTGGACAGTCTGGGCACTGAAGCTTTCTTT. Translating gives CASSPNLDSLGTEAFF.

This clonotype has just a few counts. One end of the junction varies from germline; a read error may be responsible. The V and J genes are TRBV7-2 and TRBJ2-4; D unclear. Looked up from germline, CDR1 is SGHTA and CDR2 is FQGNSA. The CDR3 length is 13 residues. The CDR3 bases are TGTGCCAGCAGCCAGAGAGCCAAAAGCATTCAGTACTTC. It translates to CASSQRAKSIQYF.

The rearrangement joins TRBV6-1 to TRBJ2-7, with no clear D. The CDR3 covers 13 residues. The ends were cut back, 6 bases at V and 4 bases at J, with 13 bases in the middle. Per the germline V gene, CDR1 is MNHNS and CDR2 is SASEGT. In DNA form, the CDR3 reads TGTGCCAGCAGCCTCGAGAAGCCGTACGAGCAGTACTTC. Protein sequence: CASSLEKPYEQYF.

This clonotype came up a few times. The rearrangement joins TRBV9 to TRBJ2-7, with TRBD1 as a possible D gene (6 bases). Deletions cut 3 bases from V and 3 bases from J, with 7 bases between. The CDR3 is 12 amino acids. Germline CDR1 SGDLS, CDR2 YYNGEE. The CDR3 DNA is TGTGCCAGCAGCGCGGACAGCTACGAGCAGTACTTC. Its protein product is CASSADSYEQYF.

The CDR3: CASRPGTGREAFF. DNA for the CDR3: TGTGCCAGCAGACCCGGGACAGGGCGTGAAGCTTTCTTT. The chain employs TRBV12-3 or TRBV12-4 and TRBJ1-1; the match to TRBD1 covers 9 bases. V lost 6 bases and J lost 7; bases outside the gene matches: 6. CDR3 length: 13 amino acids.

The chain links TRBV2 to TRBJ2-5, with D tentatively TRBD2 (5 bases). V gave up 5 bases and J gave up 5 bases, with 12 bases separating them. The CDR3 length is 13 residues. Per germline, CDR1 SNHLY and CDR2 FYNNEI. In DNA form, the CDR3 reads TGTGCCAGCAGTTTGAATAGCGACGAGACCCAGTACTTC. Translating it yields CASSLNSDETQYF.

This clonotype showed up just a few times. J is TRBJ2-5 and V is TRBV20-1; possibly TRBD2 for D (7 bases). The CDR3 consists of 12 residues. The germline V gene has CDR1 DFQATT and CDR2 SNEGSKA (reference sequence). Trimming left V 5 bases short and J 5 bases short, with 12 bases between. The CDR3 is CSAEGGGETQYF. The DNA for the CDR3 is TGCAGTGCTGAGGGGGGAGGGGAGACCCAGTACTTC.

The chain recombines TRBV6-5 with TRBJ2-7; 7 positions agree with TRBD2. The CDR3 has 15 residues. The V segment lost 2 bases and the J segment 1 base; nucleotides outside the gene matches: 5. Germline values: CDR1 MNHEY, CDR2 SVGAGI. The CDR3, as DNA: TGTGCCAGCAGTTACCAGACTAGCCGTTCCTACGAGCAGTACTTC. Its translation is CASSYQTSRSYEQYF.

This clonotype was counted a few times. V is TRBV6-1 and J is TRBJ2-1; 12 bases match TRBD2. The CDR3 length is 18 residues. Germline CDR1 is MNHNS and CDR2 is SASEGT. Germline trimming cut 6 bases from V and 1 base from J; bases unmatched to any gene: 10. The CDR3 sequence is CASSPRTSGVPSYNEQFF. As DNA, the CDR3 is TGTGCCAGCAGCCCAAGGACTAGCGGGGTTCCGTCCTACAATGAGCAGTTCTTC.

CDR3 sequence reads: CASSLSDSQETQYF. In DNA, the CDR3 is TGTGCCAGCAGTTTATCCGACAGCCAAGAGACCCAGTACTTC. The chain joins TRBV12-3 or TRBV12-4 to TRBJ2-5, with D possibly matching TRBD1 (5 bases). The ends were cut back, 2 bases at V and 1 base at J, with 8 bases in the middle. This CDR3 contains 14 residues.

This clonotype has a handful of counts. Compared with germline, one end of the junction differs, possibly owing to a read error. This sequence joins TRBV5-4 and TRBJ2-5, with a weak D call TRBD1 (6 bases). This CDR3 is 14 amino acids long. Per the germline V gene, CDR1 is SGHNT and CDR2 is YYREEE (reference sequence). The CDR3 DNA reads as TGTGCCAGCAGCTTAGGGACATCCCAAGAGGCCCAGTACTTC. Translating gives CASSLGTSQEAQYF.

This clonotype was observed a few times. The V call is TRBV27, the J call TRBJ2-1; 10 bases match TRBD2. The CDR3 extends over 14 amino acids. V shed 5 bases, J shed 5 bases, and the junction held 3 bases outside the gene matches. The V gene's germline CDR1 is MNHEY and CDR2 SMNVEV (reference sequence). The CDR3 spells CASSRTSGDNEQFF. The CDR3 DNA is TGTGCCAGCAGTAGGACTAGCGGAGACAATGAGCAGTTCTTC.

V usage is TRBV9 and J usage is TRBJ2-5; TRBD1 agrees at 10 bases. V gave up 2 bases and J gave up 5 bases; unmatched junction bases: 15. Germline V CDR1 and CDR2: SGDLS, YYNGEE. The CDR3 runs 18 residues. In DNA form, the CDR3 reads TGTGCCAGCAGCGTCAGGGAATGGGGACAGGGGTTCAAGGAGACCCAGTACTTC. Translated: CASSVREWGQGFKETQYF.

The chain couples TRBV12-3 or TRBV12-4 to TRBJ1-5, with a tentative D call TRBD1 (5 bases). Trimming shortened V by 4 bases and J by 5 bases, and 9 bases separated the two germline ends. The CDR3 runs 13 residues. For the CDR3, the DNA is TGTGCCAGCAGTTCGCTCAGGGATCAGCCCCAGCATTTT. Translated, it gives CASSSLRDQPQHF.

In its sample, this clonotype was seen a few times. This sequence joins TRBV19 and TRBJ2-7; 7 positions agree with TRBD1. Losses at the gene ends were 10 bases for V and 3 bases for J; bases not matched to a gene: 3. The CDR3 loop spans 11 amino acids. Germline V gives CDR1 LNHDA, CDR2 SQIVND (reference sequence). CDR3 DNA: TGTGCCACGACAGGGAACTACGAGCAGTACTTC. Translating gives CATTGNYEQYF.

The rearrangement joins TRBV6-1 to TRBJ2-2, with 12 bases fitting TRBD2. Germline CDR1 and CDR2: MNHNS and SASEGT. This CDR3 contains 15 residues. V was clipped by 5 bases and J by 7 bases; unmatched bases: 5. The CDR3 loop reads CASSQGLAGIGELFF. The CDR3 region has the DNA TGTGCCAGCAGTCAAGGACTAGCGGGAATCGGGGAGCTGTTTTTT.

The rearrangement links TRBV14 to TRBJ2-3; D possibly corresponds to TRBD2 (5 bases). CDR1 is SGHDN, CDR2 FVKESK, per germline. V lost 4 bases to trimming and J lost 4 bases, with 15 bases between them. The CDR3 has 15 residues. The CDR3: CASSRGRGLPDTQYF. CDR3 bases: TGTGCCAGCAGCCGGGGAAGAGGGTTGCCAGATACGCAGTATTTT.